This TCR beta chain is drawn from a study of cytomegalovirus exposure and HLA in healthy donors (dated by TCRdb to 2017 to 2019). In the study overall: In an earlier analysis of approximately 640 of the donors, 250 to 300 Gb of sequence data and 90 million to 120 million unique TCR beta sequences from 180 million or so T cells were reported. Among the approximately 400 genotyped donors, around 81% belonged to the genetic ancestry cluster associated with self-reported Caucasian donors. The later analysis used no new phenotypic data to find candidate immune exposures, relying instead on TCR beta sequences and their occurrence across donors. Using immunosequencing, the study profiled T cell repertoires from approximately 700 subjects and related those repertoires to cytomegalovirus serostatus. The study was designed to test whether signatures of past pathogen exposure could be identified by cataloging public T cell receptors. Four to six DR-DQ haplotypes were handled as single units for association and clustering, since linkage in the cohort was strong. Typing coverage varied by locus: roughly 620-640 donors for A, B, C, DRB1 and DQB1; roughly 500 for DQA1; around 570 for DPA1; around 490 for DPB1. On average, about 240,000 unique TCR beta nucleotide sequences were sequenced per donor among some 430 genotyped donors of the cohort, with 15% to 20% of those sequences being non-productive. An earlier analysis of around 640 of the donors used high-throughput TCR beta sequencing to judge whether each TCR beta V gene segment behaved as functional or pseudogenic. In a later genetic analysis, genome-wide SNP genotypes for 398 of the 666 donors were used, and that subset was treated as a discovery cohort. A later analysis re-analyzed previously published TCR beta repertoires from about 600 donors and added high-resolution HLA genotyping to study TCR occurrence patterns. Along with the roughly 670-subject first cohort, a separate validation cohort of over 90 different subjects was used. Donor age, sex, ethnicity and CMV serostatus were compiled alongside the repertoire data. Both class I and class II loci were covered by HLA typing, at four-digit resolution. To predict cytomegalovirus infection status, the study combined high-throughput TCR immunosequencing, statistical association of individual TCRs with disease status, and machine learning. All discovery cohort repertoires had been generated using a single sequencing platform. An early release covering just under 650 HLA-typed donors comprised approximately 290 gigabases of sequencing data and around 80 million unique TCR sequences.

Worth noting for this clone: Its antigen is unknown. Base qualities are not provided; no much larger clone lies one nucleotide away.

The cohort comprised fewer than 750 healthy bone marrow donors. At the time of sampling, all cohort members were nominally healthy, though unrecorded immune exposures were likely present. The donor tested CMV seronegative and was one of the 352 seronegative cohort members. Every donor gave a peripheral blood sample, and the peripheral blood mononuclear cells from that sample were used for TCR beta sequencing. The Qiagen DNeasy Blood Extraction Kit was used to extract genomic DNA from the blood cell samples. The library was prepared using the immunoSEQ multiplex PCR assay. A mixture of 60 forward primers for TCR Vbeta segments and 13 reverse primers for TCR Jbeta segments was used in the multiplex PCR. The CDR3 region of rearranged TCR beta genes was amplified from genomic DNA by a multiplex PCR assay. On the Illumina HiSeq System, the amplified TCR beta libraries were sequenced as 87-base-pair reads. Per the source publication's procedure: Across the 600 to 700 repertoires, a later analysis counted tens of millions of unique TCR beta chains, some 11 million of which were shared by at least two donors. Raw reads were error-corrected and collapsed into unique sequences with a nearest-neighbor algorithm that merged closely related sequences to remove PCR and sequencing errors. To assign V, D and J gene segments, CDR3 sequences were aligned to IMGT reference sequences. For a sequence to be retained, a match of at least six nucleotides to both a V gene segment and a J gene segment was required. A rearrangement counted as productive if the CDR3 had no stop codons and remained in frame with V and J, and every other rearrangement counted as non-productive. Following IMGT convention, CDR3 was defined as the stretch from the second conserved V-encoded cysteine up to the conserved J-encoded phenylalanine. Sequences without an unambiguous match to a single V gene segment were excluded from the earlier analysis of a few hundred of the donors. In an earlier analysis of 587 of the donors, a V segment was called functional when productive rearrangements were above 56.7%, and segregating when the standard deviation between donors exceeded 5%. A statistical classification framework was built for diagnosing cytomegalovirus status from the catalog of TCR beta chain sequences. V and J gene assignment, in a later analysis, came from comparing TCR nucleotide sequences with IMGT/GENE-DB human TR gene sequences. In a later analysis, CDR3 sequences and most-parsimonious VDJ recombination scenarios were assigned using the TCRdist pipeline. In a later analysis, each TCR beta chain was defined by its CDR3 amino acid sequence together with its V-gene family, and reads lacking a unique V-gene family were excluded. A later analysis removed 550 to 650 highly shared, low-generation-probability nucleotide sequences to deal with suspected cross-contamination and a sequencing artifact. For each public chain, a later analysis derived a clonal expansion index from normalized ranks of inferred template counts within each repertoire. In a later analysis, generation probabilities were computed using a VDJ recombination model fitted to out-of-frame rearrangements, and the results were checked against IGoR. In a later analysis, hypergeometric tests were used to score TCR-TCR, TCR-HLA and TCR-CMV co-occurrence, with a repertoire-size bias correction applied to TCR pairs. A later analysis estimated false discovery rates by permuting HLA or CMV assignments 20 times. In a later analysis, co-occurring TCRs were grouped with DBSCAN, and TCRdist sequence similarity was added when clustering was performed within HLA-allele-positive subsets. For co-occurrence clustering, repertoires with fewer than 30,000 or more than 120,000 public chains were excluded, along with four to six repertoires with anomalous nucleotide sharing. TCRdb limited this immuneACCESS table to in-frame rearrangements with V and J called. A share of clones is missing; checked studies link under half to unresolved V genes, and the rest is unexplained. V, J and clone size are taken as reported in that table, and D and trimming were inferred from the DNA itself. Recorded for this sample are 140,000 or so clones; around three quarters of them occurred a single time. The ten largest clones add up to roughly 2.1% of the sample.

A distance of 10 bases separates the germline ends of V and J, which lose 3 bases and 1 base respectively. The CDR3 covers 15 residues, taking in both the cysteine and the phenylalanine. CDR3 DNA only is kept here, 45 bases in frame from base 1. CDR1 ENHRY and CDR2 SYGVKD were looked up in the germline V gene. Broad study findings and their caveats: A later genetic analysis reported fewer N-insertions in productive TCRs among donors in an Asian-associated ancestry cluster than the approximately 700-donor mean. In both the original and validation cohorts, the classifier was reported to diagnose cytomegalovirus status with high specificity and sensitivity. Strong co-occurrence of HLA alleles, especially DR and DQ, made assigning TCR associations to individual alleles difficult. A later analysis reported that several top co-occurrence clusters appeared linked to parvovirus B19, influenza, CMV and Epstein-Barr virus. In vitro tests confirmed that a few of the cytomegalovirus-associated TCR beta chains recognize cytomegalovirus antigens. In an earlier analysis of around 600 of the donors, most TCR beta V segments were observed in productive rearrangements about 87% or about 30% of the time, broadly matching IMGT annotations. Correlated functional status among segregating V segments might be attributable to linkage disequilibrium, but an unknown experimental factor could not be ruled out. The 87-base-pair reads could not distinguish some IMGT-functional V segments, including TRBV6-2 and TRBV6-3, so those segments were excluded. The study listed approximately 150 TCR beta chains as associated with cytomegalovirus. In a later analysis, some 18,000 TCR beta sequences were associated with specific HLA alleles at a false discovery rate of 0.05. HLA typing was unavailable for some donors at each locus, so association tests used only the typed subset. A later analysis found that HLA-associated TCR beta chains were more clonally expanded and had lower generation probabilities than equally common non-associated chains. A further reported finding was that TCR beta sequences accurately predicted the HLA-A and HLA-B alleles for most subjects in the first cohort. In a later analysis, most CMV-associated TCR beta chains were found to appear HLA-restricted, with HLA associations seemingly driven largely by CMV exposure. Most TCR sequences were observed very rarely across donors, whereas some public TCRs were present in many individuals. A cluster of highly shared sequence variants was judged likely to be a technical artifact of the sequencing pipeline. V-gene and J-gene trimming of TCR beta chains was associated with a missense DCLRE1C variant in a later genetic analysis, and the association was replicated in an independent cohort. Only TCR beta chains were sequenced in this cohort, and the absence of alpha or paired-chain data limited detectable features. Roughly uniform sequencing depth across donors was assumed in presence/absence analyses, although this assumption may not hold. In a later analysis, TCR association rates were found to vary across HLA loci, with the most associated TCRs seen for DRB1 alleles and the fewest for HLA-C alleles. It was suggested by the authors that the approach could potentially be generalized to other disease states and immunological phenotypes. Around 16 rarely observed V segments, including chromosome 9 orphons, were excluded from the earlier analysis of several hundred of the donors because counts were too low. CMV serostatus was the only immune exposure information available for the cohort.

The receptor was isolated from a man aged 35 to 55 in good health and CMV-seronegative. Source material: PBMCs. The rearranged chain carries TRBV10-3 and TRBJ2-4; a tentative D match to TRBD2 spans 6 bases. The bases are TGTGCCATCAGTGAAATGGAGGGGGCCAAAAACATTCAGTACTTC. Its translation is CAISEMEGAKNIQYF.